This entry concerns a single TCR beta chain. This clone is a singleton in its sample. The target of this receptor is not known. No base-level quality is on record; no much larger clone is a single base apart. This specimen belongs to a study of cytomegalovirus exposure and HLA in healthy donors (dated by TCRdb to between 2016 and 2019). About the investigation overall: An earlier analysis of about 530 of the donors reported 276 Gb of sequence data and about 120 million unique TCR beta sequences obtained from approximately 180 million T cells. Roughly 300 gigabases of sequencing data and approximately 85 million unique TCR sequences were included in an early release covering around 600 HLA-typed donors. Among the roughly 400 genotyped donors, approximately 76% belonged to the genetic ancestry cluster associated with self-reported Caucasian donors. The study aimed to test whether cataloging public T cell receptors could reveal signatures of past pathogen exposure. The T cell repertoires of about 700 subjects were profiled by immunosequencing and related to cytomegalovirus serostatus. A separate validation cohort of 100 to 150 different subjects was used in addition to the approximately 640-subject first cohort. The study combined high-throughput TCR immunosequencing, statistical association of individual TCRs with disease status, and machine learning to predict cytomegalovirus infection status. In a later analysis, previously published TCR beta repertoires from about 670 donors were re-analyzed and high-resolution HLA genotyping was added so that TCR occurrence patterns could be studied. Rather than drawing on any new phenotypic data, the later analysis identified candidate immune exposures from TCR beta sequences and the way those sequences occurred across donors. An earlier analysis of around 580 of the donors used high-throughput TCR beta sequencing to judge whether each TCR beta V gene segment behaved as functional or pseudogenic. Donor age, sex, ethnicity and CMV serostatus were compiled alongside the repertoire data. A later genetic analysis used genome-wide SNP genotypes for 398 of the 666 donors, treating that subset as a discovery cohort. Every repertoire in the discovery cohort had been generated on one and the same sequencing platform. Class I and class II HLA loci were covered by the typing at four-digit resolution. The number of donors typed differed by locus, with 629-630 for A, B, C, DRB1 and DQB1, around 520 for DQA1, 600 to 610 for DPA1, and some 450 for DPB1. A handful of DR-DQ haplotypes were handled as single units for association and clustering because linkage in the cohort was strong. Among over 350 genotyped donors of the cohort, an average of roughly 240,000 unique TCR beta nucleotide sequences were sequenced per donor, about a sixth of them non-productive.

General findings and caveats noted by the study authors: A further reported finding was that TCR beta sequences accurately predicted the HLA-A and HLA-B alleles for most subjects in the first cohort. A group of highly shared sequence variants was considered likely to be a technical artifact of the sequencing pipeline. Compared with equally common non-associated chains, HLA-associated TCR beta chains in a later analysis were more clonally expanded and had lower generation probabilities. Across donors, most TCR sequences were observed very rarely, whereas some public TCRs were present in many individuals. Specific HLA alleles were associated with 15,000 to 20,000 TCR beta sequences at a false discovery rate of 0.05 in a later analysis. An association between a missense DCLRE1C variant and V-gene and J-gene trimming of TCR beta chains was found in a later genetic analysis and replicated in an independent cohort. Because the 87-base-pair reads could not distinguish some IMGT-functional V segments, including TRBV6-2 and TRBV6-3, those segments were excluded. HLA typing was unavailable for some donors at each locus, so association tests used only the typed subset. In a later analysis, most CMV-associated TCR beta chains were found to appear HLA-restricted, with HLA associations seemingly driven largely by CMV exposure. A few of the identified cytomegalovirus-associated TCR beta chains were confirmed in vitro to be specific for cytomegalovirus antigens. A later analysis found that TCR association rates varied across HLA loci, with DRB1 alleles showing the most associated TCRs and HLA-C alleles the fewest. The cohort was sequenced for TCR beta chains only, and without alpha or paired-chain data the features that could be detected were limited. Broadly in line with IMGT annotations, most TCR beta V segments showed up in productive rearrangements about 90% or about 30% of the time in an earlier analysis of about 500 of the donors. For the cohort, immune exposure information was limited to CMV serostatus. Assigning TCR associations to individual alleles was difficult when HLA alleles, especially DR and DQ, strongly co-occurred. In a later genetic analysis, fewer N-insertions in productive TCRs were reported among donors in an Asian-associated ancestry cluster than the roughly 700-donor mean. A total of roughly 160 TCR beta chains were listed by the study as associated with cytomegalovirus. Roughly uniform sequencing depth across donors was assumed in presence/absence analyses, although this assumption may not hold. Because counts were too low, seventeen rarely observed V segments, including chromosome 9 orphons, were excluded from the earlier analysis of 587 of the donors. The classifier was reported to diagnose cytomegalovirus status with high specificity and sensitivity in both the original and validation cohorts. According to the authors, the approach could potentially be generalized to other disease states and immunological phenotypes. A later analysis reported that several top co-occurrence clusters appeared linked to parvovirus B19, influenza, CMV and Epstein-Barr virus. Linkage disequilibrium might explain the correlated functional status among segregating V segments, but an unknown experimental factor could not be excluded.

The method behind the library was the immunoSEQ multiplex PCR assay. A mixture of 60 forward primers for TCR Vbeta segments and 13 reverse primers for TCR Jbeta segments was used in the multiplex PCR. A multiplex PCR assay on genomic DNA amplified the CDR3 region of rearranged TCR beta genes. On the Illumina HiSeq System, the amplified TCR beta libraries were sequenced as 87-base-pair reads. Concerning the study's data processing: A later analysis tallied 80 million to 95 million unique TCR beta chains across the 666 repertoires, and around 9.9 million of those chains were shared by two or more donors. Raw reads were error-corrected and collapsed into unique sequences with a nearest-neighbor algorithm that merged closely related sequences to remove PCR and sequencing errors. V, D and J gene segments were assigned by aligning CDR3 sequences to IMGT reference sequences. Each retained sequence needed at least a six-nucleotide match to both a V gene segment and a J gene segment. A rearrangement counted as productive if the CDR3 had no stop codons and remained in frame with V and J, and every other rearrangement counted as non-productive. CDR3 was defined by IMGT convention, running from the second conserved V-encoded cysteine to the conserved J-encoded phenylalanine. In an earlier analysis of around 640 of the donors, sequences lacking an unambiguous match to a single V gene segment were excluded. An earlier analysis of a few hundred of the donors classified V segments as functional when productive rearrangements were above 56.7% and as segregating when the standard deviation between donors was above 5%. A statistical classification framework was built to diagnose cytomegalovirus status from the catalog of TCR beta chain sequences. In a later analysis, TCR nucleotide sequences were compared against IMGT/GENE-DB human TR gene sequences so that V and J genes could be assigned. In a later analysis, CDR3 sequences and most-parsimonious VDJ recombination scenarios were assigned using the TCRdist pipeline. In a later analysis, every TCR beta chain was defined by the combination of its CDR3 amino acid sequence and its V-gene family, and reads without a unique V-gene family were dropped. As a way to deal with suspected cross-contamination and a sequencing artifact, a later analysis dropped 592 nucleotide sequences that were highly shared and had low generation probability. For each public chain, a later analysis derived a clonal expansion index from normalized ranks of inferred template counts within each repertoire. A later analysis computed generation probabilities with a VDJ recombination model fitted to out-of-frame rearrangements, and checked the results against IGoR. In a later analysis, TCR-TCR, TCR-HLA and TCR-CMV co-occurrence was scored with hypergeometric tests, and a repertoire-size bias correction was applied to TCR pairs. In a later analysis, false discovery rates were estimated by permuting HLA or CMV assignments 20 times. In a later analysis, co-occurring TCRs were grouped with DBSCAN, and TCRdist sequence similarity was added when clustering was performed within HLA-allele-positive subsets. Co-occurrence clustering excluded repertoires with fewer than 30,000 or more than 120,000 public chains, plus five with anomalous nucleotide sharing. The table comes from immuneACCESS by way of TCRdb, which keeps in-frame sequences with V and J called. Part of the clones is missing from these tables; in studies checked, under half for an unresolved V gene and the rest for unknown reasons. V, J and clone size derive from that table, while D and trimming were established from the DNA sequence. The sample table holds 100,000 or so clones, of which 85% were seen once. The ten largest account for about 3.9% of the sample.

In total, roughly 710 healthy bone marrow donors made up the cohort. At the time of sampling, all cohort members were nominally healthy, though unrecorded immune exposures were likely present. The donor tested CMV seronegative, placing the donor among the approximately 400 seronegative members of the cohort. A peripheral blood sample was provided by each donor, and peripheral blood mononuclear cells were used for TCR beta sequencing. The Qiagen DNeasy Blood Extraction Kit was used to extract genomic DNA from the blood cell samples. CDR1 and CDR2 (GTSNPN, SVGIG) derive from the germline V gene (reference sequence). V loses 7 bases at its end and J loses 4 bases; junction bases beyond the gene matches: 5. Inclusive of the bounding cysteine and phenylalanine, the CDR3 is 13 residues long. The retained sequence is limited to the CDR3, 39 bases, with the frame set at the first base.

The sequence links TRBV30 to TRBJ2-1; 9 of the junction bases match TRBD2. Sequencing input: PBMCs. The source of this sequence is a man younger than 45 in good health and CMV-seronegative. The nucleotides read TGTGCCTCTAGACTAGCGGATTACAATGAGCAGTTCTTC. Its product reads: CASRLADYNEQFF.